Given below is one T cell receptor beta chain in context. There are 19 residues in the CDR3. V lost 6 bases and J lost 3; bases outside the gene matches: 18. CDR1 and CDR2 from the germline V gene are LNHNV and YYDKDF (reference sequence). In the study's own analysis: Amplifying reference gene primers gave estimates of nucleated cell counts. The table came from immunoSEQ multiplex PCR; TCRdb's copy has only in-frame clones and leaves some out. V and J calls and clone size come straight from that table; D and trimming were deduced from the DNA. Among almost 45,000 clones listed, 73% were seen once. These data come from a study of blood T cell repertoires in COVID-19. Study information: The United States, Italy and Spain supplied acute and convalescent COVID-19 samples.

Sequenced sample: peripheral blood. This chain joins TRBV15 and TRBJ2-1; 9 bases fit TRBD1. The sequence came from an elderly man with acute or convalescent COVID-19. The CDR3 coding sequence is TGTGCCACCAGTCTGAGAGGGCGACCGGGACAGGGTAGCTACAATGAGCAGTTCTTC. Translation: CATSLRGRPGQGSYNEQFF.